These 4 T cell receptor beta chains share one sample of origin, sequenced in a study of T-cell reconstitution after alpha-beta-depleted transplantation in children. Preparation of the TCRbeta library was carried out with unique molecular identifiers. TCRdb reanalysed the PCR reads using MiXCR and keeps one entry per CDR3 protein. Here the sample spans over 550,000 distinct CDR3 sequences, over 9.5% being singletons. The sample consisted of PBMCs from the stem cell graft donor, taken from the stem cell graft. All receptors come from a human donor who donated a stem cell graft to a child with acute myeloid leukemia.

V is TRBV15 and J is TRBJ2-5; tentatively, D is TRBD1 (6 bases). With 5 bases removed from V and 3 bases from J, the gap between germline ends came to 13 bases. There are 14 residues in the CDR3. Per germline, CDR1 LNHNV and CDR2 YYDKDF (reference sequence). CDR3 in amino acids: CATSGGRIEETQYF. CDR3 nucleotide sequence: TGTGCCACCAGCGGGGGCAGGATAGAAGAGACCCAGTACTTC.

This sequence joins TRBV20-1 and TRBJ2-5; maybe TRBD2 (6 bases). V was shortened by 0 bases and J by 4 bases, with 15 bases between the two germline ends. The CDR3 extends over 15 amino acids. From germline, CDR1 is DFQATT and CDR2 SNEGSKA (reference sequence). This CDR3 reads CSARDPGGWGETQYF. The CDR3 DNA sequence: TGCAGTGCTAGAGATCCCGGGGGATGGGGAGAGACCCAGTACTTC.

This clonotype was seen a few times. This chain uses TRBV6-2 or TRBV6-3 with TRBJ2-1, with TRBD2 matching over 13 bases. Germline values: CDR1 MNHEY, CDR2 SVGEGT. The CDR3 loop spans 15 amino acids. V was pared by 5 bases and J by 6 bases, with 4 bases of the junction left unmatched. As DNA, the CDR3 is TGTGCCAGCAGTCAACTAGCGGGAGGGCCCAATGAGCAGTTCTTC. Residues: CASSQLAGGPNEQFF.

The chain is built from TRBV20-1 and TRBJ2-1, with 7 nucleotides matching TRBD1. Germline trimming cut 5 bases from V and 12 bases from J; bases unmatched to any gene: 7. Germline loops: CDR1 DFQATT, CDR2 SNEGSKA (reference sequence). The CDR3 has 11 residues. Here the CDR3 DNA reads TGCAGTGCTCTGACGGGACAGACGCAGTTCTTC. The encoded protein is CSALTGQTQFF.